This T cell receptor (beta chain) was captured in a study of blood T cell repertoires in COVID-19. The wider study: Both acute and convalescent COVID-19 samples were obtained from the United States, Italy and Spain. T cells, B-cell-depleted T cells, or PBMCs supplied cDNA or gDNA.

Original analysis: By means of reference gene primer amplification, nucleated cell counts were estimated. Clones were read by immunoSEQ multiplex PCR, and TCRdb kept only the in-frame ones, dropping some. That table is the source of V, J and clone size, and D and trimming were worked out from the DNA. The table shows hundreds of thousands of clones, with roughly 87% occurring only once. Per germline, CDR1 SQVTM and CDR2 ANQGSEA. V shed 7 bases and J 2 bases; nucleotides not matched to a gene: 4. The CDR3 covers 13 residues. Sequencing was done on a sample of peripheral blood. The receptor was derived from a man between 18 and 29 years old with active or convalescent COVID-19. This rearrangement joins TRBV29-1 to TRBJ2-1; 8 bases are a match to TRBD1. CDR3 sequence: CSGDRGPYNEQFF. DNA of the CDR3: TGCAGCGGCGACAGGGGACCCTACAATGAGCAGTTCTTC.